The 18 T cell receptor beta chains listed next were all sequenced from one sample in a study of blood T cell repertoires in COVID-19. This table comes from immunoSEQ multiplex PCR, and its TCRdb copy is limited to in-frame clones, with some not included. The sample carries about 81,000 clones, about nine tenths recorded once. Sequenced: peripheral blood. Source of these receptors: a woman aged 45-60 years in a cohort sampled during active COVID-19.

Written as DNA, the CDR3 is TGTGCCAGCAGTTTCACGGGACAGGGGTTAGATACGCAGTATTTT. Encoded protein: CASSFTGQGLDTQYF. The rearrangement links TRBV28 to TRBJ2-3, with 10 positions matching TRBD1. The junction had 5 bases not matched to a gene; V was cut back by 3 bases and J by 5 bases. This CDR3 region has 15 residues. Germline V gene sequence: CDR1 MDHEN, CDR2 SYDVKM.

The chain links TRBV14 to TRBJ2-6; D possibly corresponds to TRBD1 (5 bases). The ends were cut back, 1 base at V and 3 bases at J, with 13 bases in the middle. This CDR3 has 17 amino acids. Germline V gene lookup returns CDR1 SGHDN and CDR2 FVKESK. The CDR3 DNA follows: TGTGCCAGCAGCCAAGGCCCAGGGATTTTTGGGGCCAACGTCCTGACTTTC. Translating it yields CASSQGPGIFGANVLTF. Full variable domain (rest looked up from reference TRBV14 and TRBJ2-6): EAGVTQFPSHSVIEKGQTVTLRCDPISGHDNLYWYRRVMGKEIKFLLHFVKESKQDESGMPNNRFLAERTGGTYSTLKVQPAELEDSGVYFCASSQGPGIFGANVLTFGAGSRLTVL.

V gene TRBV19 combines with J gene TRBJ1-2, with TRBD1 identical over 7 bases. The germline CDR1 and CDR2 sequences are LNHDA and SQIVND (reference sequence). CDR3 length: 13 residues. Trimming at V came to 6 bases and at J to 4 bases, leaving 5 bases not matched to a gene. The CDR3 protein is CASRETGSYGYTF. For the CDR3, the DNA is TGTGCCAGTAGGGAGACAGGGAGCTATGGCTACACCTTC.

The V call is TRBV3-1 (or the pseudogene TRBV3-2), the J call TRBJ2-1, with D uncertain. The CDR3 is 11 amino acids. In germline, CDR1 is LGHDT, CDR2 YNNKEL (reference sequence). The V gene lost 4 bases and the J gene lost 8 bases, with 6 bases spanning the gap. This chain's CDR3 is CASSPGDEQFF. The CDR3, as DNA: TGTGCCAGCAGCCCTGGAGATGAGCAGTTCTTC.

This sequence joins TRBV9 and TRBJ1-6; D unclear. Trimming cost V 2 bases and J 6 bases, with 6 bases left between them. Germline CDR1 and CDR2: SGDLS and YYNGEE. The CDR3 is 13 residues long. The CDR3 loop is CASSVYLNSPLHF. The CDR3, as DNA: TGTGCCAGCAGCGTCTACCTTAATTCACCCCTCCACTTT.

This sequence joins TRBV19 and TRBJ2-7; TRBD2 agrees at 9 bases. V lost 4 bases, J lost 2 bases, and 3 bases stayed unmatched. The germline CDR1 and CDR2 sequences are LNHDA and SQIVND (reference sequence). CDR3 length equals 14 residues. The CDR3 bases are TGTGCCAGTAGTAGGGGGACTAGCACCTACGAGCAGTACTTC. As protein: CASSRGTSTYEQYF.

The chain joins TRBV30 to TRBJ2-5, with TRBD1 identical over 7 bases. The CDR3 totals 12 residues. The trim removed 7 bases at V and 2 bases at J, leaving 4 bases unmatched. Germline assignment: CDR1 GTSNPN and CDR2 SVGIG (reference sequence). The CDR3 DNA reads as TGTGCCTTCGGACAGGTACAAGAGACCCAGTACTTC. Amino acids: CAFGQVQETQYF.

This clone was seen just once. The CDR3 region has the DNA TGTGCCAGCGGCCTACAGGGGACCGGGGAGCTGTTTTTT. It is translated as CASGLQGTGELFF. The chain links TRBV11-1 to TRBJ2-2, with 7 bases fitting TRBD1. Per the germline V gene, CDR1 is SGHAT and CDR2 is FQDESV (reference sequence). This CDR3 comprises 13 residues. J gave up 5 bases and V 8 bases, and 5 bases lay outside the gene matches. The full variable domain, rest sourced from reference TRBV11-1 and TRBJ2-2, is EAEVAQSPRYKITEKSQAVAFWCDPISGHATLYWYRQILGQGPELLVQFQDESVVDDSQLPKDRFSAERLKGVDSTLKIQPAELGDSAMYLCASGLQGTGELFFGEGSRLTVL.

The J gene is TRBJ2-7, the V gene TRBV6-5; D perhaps matches TRBD1 (5 bases). CDR3 size: 15 residues. The V gene's germline CDR1 is MNHEY and CDR2 SVGAGI. The germline V and J ends were trimmed by 5 bases and 0 bases, with 14 bases remaining between them. CDR3 DNA sequence: TGTGCCAGCAGTCTCGGCAGGGCCCCCTCCTACGAGCAGTACTTC. Encoded protein: CASSLGRAPSYEQYF.

This clone was counted a single time. V is TRBV28 and J is TRBJ2-7, with TRBD2 identical over 8 bases. The trim removed 7 bases at V and 9 bases at J, leaving 8 bases unmatched. The CDR3 spans 12 residues. CDR1 MDHEN and CDR2 SYDVKM come from the germline V gene. The CDR3 loop is CASTPPRGGQYF. DNA of the CDR3: TGTGCCAGCACCCCCCCCCGGGGGGGGCAGTACTTC. The full variable domain, in which reference TRBV28 and TRBJ2-7 provide the parts outside the CDR3, is DVKVTQSSRYLVKRTGEKVFLECVQDMDHENMFWYRQDPGLGLRLIYFSYDVKMKEKGDIPEGYSVSREKKERFSLILESASTNQTSMYLCASTPPRGGQYFGPGTRLTVT.

The chain is built from TRBV28 and TRBJ2-4, with D tentatively TRBD2 (6 bases). Trimming took 5 bases from V and 8 from J, leaving 19 bases between them. CDR1 and CDR2 from the germline V gene are MDHEN and SYDVKM. The CDR3 sequence is 15 residues long. This CDR3 reads CASSANTGWGDIQYF. CDR3 DNA sequence: TGTGCCAGCAGTGCCAATACAGGTTGGGGGGACATTCAGTACTTC.

Here the CDR3 reads CASPRTSGGRPSYNEQFF. The CDR3 region has the DNA TGTGCCAGCCCCCGGACCTCGGGGGGGAGACCCTCCTACAATGAGCAGTTCTTC. The chain links TRBV18 to TRBJ2-1, with 8 bases that match TRBD2. J lost 0 bases, V lost 8 bases, and 15 bases had no gene match. The CDR3 runs 18 residues. Looked up from germline, CDR1 is KGHSH and CDR2 is LQKENI.

This chain uses TRBV4-1 with TRBJ1-1; possibly TRBD1 for D (6 bases). V lost 4 bases, J lost 4 bases, and 28 bases lay in between. The germline gives CDR1 MGHRA, CDR2 YSYEKL. The CDR3 totals 19 residues. For the CDR3, the DNA is TGCGCCAGCAGCCGCTCTGAGATCGGGGGGCAGTCTCCTTCCACTGAAGCTTTCTTT. It is translated as CASSRSEIGGQSPSTEAFF.

This chain connects TRBV2 to TRBJ2-7; D remains ambiguous. CDR1 is SNHLY, CDR2 FYNNEI, per germline. The CDR3 totals 12 residues. V dropped 3 bases and J dropped 2 bases, with 5 bases sitting between them. The CDR3 region is CASSDGTYEQYF. The CDR3 DNA follows: TGTGCCAGCAGTGACGGTACCTACGAGCAGTACTTC.

This clone was counted once. The rearrangement uses TRBV5-1 and TRBJ2-7; 7 bases align to TRBD1. CDR3 length: 15 amino acids. The germline CDR1 and CDR2 sequences are SGHRS and YFSETQ. V lost 2 bases, J lost 0 bases, and 5 bases stayed unmatched. CDR3 sequence: CASSLQGFASYEQYF. The CDR3, as DNA: TGCGCCAGCAGCTTACAGGGGTTTGCCTCCTACGAGCAGTACTTC.

The CDR3 protein is CASANDPGQGRGETQYF. CDR3 nucleotides: TGTGCCAGCGCCAACGACCCGGGACAGGGGAGGGGAGAGACCCAGTACTTC. The rearrangement links TRBV2 to TRBJ2-5; the match to TRBD1 covers 10 bases. Germline V CDR1 and CDR2: SNHLY, FYNNEI. The V gene end was trimmed by 8 bases and the J gene end by 4 bases; junction bases not matched to a gene: 16. The CDR3 loop spans 17 amino acids.

The rearrangement uses TRBV6-5 and TRBJ1-2, with D maybe TRBD1 (5 bases). This CDR3 region has 14 residues. V was cut by 2 bases and J by 8 bases, with 15 bases left in between. Looked up from germline, CDR1 is MNHEY and CDR2 is SVGAGI. CDR3 protein: CASSYAGRLIGYTF. In DNA form, the CDR3 reads TGTGCCAGCAGTTACGCGGGACGGCTGATCGGCTACACCTTC.

The V gene is TRBV18, the J gene TRBJ1-1; TRBD1 matches at 10 bases. This CDR3 is built from 14 residues. With V trimmed by 6 bases and J by 11 bases, 12 bases remained unmatched. From germline, CDR1 is KGHSH and CDR2 LQKENI. The CDR3 DNA reads TGTGCCAGCTCGTCCCGGGACAGGGGAGCACCGGCTTTCTTT. It translates to CASSSRDRGAPAFF.